These 20 T cell receptor beta chains were sequenced from one sample in a study of shared clonotypes between healthy human individuals. Libraries were prepared by immunoSEQ multiplex PCR; TCRdb keeps only in-frame clonotypes and omits some of them. The profile shows over a million clones, nearly 99% of them singletons. The sequenced material came from naive CD4+ T cells sorted from blood. The subset was: CD45RA+ positively selected. The receptor set was obtained from a young man in good health.

The V and J genes are TRBV18 and TRBJ1-3, with D perhaps TRBD1 (5 bases). Looked up from germline, CDR1 is KGHSH and CDR2 is LQKENI. Trimming cost V 6 bases and J 3 bases, with 15 bases left between them. This CDR3 is 15 amino acids long. CDR3 in amino acids: CASSLAQGGGNTIYF. The CDR3 DNA reads as TGTGCCAGCTCCCTTGCCCAGGGCGGTGGAAACACCATATATTTT.

This chain links TRBV5-1 with TRBJ2-3; 10 bases map to TRBD2. The V and J ends lost 4 bases and 3 bases, in that order; junction bases with no gene match: 14. The CDR3 is 18 amino acids. CDR1 and CDR2 (germline): SGHRS, YFSETQ. The CDR3 protein is CASSGSLAGIKETDTQYF. The CDR3 region has the DNA TGCGCCAGCAGCGGGTCACTAGCGGGAATCAAGGAGACAGATACGCAGTATTTT.

This rearrangement joins TRBV28 to TRBJ2-1; weak D call: TRBD2 (6 bases). CDR3 length: 15 amino acids. Germline lookup yields CDR1 MDHEN and CDR2 SYDVKM. Trimming took off 5 bases at V and 9 bases at J, with 20 bases between the two ends. The CDR3: CASSTPGLGVTEQFF. The CDR3 DNA sequence: TGTGCCAGCAGTACACCGGGACTGGGGGTAACTGAGCAGTTCTTC.

The rearrangement uses TRBV10-3 and TRBJ1-5; 11 bases line up with TRBD1. The germline gives CDR1 ENHRY, CDR2 SYGVKD. V dropped 8 bases and J dropped 7; count of bases not matched to a gene: 1. There are 12 residues in the CDR3. The CDR3 region is CAIGQGAQPQHF. The CDR3 DNA sequence: TGTGCCATCGGACAGGGGGCGCAGCCCCAGCATTTT.

This clone has a single count. V usage is TRBV7-2 and J usage is TRBJ2-1; 13 bases are a match to TRBD2. J was trimmed by 0 bases and V by 5 bases; bases with no gene match: 7. Germline V gene lookup returns CDR1 SGHTA and CDR2 FQGNSA. The CDR3 spans 18 residues. CDR3: CASSRLAGGSSSYNEQFF. DNA of the CDR3: TGTGCCAGCAGCAGACTAGCGGGAGGAAGCTCCTCCTACAATGAGCAGTTCTTC.

The chain recombines TRBV5-1 with TRBJ2-2; 7 bases fit TRBD1. From germline, CDR1 is SGHRS and CDR2 YFSETQ. This CDR3 has 17 amino acids. After removal of 6 bases from V and 0 bases from J, the junction contained 11 bases not matched to a gene. The CDR3, as DNA: TGCGCCAGCATTACAGGAACGGGACAGCCGAACACCGGGGAGCTGTTTTTT. This sequence encodes CASITGTGQPNTGELFF.

The chain is built from TRBV11-2 and TRBJ1-4; D unclear. V lost 3 bases, J lost 2 bases, and 7 bases lay in between. CDR1 is SGHAT and CDR2 is FQNNGV in the germline V gene. CDR3 size: 14 residues. CDR3 in amino acids: CASSLDGTNEKLFF. CDR3 bases: TGTGCCAGCAGCTTGGACGGCACTAATGAAAAACTGTTTTTT.

The chain links TRBV5-5 to TRBJ1-2; D may be TRBD1 (5 bases). This CDR3 spans 16 amino acids. The V end lost 2 bases, the J end lost 4 bases, and 18 bases lay between the germline ends. Germline lookup yields CDR1 SGHKS and CDR2 YYEKEE (reference sequence). The CDR3: CASSLTWAGSSYGYTF. CDR3 DNA sequence: TGTGCCAGCAGCTTAACGTGGGCAGGGTCTAGCTATGGCTACACCTTC.

V gene TRBV5-4 combines with J gene TRBJ1-1; D unresolved. The V and J ends lost 1 base and 4 bases respectively, with 8 bases between them. The CDR3 sequence is 13 residues long. Germline V gene data show CDR1 as SGHNT and CDR2 as YYREEE (reference sequence). The CDR3 bases are TGTGCCAGCAGCTTGTTCAGCTCCACTGAAGCTTTCTTT. Amino acid sequence: CASSLFSSTEAFF.

The CDR3 protein is CASSLDRGLYEQYF. In DNA form, the CDR3 reads TGTGCCAGCAGCTTGGACAGGGGGCTCTACGAGCAGTACTTC. V usage is TRBV5-4 and J usage is TRBJ2-7; 9 bases match TRBD1. Germline V gives CDR1 SGHNT, CDR2 YYREEE (reference sequence). J lost 3 bases, V lost 0 bases, and 1 base had no gene match. The CDR3 loop spans 14 amino acids.

The V gene is TRBV6-5, the J gene TRBJ1-2; a possible D gene is TRBD1 (5 bases). This CDR3 has 14 amino acids. Trimming took off 2 bases at V and 8 bases at J, with 15 bases between the two ends. Germline lookup yields CDR1 MNHEY and CDR2 SVGAGI. In DNA form, the CDR3 reads TGTGCCAGCAGTTACGTGCCGGGGGATTTGGGCTACACCTTC. Its translation is CASSYVPGDLGYTF.

The chain employs TRBV6-1 and TRBJ2-3; 10 nucleotides match TRBD1. CDR3 size: 16 residues. The J segment lost 2 bases and the V segment lost 5 bases, leaving 7 bases of the junction unmatched. CDR1 and CDR2 (germline): MNHNS, SASEGT. The CDR3 region is CASSQGTGALTDTQYF. The CDR3 DNA is TGTGCCAGCAGTCAAGGGACAGGGGCCCTCACAGATACGCAGTATTTT.

The chain recombines TRBV9 with TRBJ1-3; D perhaps matches TRBD1 (6 bases). Germline values: CDR1 SGDLS, CDR2 YYNGEE. The CDR3 spans 17 residues. Trimming took 4 bases from V and 2 from J, leaving 19 bases between them. The CDR3 coding sequence is TGTGCCAGCAGCCCAAATCCGGCGGGGGCAGCTGGAAACACCATATATTTT. It yields the protein CASSPNPAGAAGNTIYF.

The CDR3 spells CSSFNTDTQYF. The CDR3 DNA follows: TGCAGCTCTTTTAACACAGATACGCAGTATTTT. This chain links TRBV20-1 with TRBJ2-3, with D uncertain. This CDR3 is 11 amino acids long. Looked up from germline, CDR1 is DFQATT and CDR2 is SNEGSKA (reference sequence).

V gene TRBV5-1 combines with J gene TRBJ2-2; D is possibly TRBD1 (6 bases). Germline CDR1 SGHRS, CDR2 YFSETQ. With 4 bases removed from V and 4 bases from J, the gap between germline ends came to 14 bases. The CDR3 is made up of 15 amino acids. The CDR3 bases are TGCGCCAGCAGCCGGACAGCCACAGGCACCGGGGAGCTGTTTTTT. This codes for CASSRTATGTGELFF.

V gene TRBV21-1 combines with J gene TRBJ2-3. TRBV21-1 is noted as a pseudogene. The CDR3 runs to 14 residues. The CDR3 DNA is TGTGCCAGCAGCAAAGTAGGGTCCACAGATACGCAGTATTTT. It translates to CASSKVGSTDTQYF.

This rearrangement joins TRBV19 to TRBJ1-1; D gene unclear. V was shortened by 4 bases and J by 1 base, with 10 bases between the two germline ends. The CDR3 consists of 14 residues. Germline V CDR1 and CDR2: LNHDA, SQIVND (reference sequence). The DNA for the CDR3 is TGTGCCAGTAGTAAAAATGACAAGAACACTGAAGCTTTCTTT. Translating it yields CASSKNDKNTEAFF.

This clone came up once. This chain connects TRBV19 to TRBJ2-3; TRBD2 aligns across 11 bases. V was pared by 1 base and J by 9 bases, with 3 bases of the junction left unmatched. The V gene's germline CDR1 is LNHDA and CDR2 SQIVND (reference sequence). This CDR3 has 14 residues. In DNA, the CDR3 is TGTGCCAGTAGTATAGCGGGGACTAGCGGCACGCAGTATTTT. Residues: CASSIAGTSGTQYF.

The chain carries TRBV6-4 and TRBJ2-2, with 9 bases lining up with TRBD2. V was pared by 7 bases and J by 5 bases, with 11 bases of the junction left unmatched. This CDR3 region has 16 residues. The germline V gene encodes CDR1 MRHNA and CDR2 SNTAGT. The CDR3 DNA sequence: TGTGCCAGCACCCCGGTTGCGGGAGGGCCGACCGGGGAGCTGTTTTTT. The encoded protein is CASTPVAGGPTGELFF.

The chain couples TRBV28 to TRBJ2-7; 9 bases align to TRBD2. Germline V gives CDR1 MDHEN, CDR2 SYDVKM. Trimming took 5 bases from V and 4 from J; bases not matched to a gene: 9. CDR3 length: 15 residues. CDR3 in amino acids: CASSPSGMVSYEQYF. The CDR3 DNA sequence: TGTGCCAGCAGTCCTAGCGGGATGGTTTCGTACGAGCAGTACTTC.